The 22 T cell receptor beta chains listed next were all sequenced from one sample in a study of blood T cell repertoires in COVID-19. Assay: immunoSEQ multiplex PCR; the TCRdb copy retains only in-frame clones and omits some. This sample has about 130,000 clones, with approximately 85% found just once. The specimen sequenced was peripheral blood. The receptors here all came from a man of 80 years or more with active or convalescent COVID-19.

The chain recombines TRBV6-5 with TRBJ1-1; no firm D call. Germline CDR1 and CDR2: MNHEY and SVGAGI. The CDR3 contains 15 residues. Trimming took 6 bases from V and 0 from J, leaving 14 bases between them. CDR3 residues: CASSPVRSVNTEAFF. DNA for the CDR3: TGTGCCAGCAGCCCCGTCCGGTCGGTGAACACTGAAGCTTTCTTT.

The chain is built from TRBV15 and TRBJ1-2, with TRBD1 as a possible D gene (5 bases). CDR1 and CDR2 from the germline V gene are LNHNV and YYDKDF (reference sequence). V gave up 10 bases and J gave up 8 bases, with 14 bases separating them. The CDR3 is 11 amino acids. The CDR3: CASGTSGGYTF. The CDR3 DNA is TGTGCCAGCGGGACCTCGGGAGGCTACACCTTC.

V gene TRBV10-3 combines with J gene TRBJ1-4; 11 nucleotides line up with TRBD1. The CDR3 runs to 17 residues. The trim removed 3 bases at V and 6 bases at J, leaving 9 bases unmatched. Germline CDR1 reads ENHRY; CDR2 reads SYGVKD. In DNA form, the CDR3 reads TGTGCCATCAGTGATCGGACAGGGGGCCAAGGGGATGAAAAACTGTTTTTT. This encodes CAISDRTGGQGDEKLFF.

This chain joins TRBV7-7 and TRBJ2-1, with a tentative D call TRBD2 (5 bases). V was trimmed by 6 bases and J by 8 bases, leaving 20 bases between them. Germline V CDR1 and CDR2: SSHAT, FNYEAQ (reference sequence). The CDR3 loop spans 15 amino acids. The CDR3 sequence is CASSVGSGSSDEQFF. CDR3 bases: TGTGCCAGCAGTGTTGGGTCGGGAAGTAGCGATGAGCAGTTCTTC.

V gene TRBV9 combines with J gene TRBJ2-1; D possibly corresponds to TRBD2 (5 bases). V lost 0 bases and J lost 1, with 8 bases in between. Germline values: CDR1 SGDLS, CDR2 YYNGEE. This CDR3 has 15 amino acids. The CDR3, as DNA: TGTGCCAGCAGCGTAGAGGGAGCATCCTACAATGAGCAGTTCTTC. This sequence encodes CASSVEGASYNEQFF. The entire variable domain, with the rest obtained from reference TRBV9 and TRBJ2-1, is as follows: DSGVTQTPKHLITATGQRVTLRCSPRSGDLSVYWYQQSLDQGLQFLIQYYNGEERAKGNILERFSAQQFPDLHSELNLSSLELGDSALYFCASSVEGASYNEQFFGPGTRLTVL.

The rearrangement uses TRBV18 and TRBJ1-3; D is uncertain. Per germline, CDR1 KGHSH and CDR2 LQKENI. V lost 6 bases and J lost 5, with 14 bases in between. CDR3 length: 14 amino acids. This chain's CDR3 is CASSAPAGRNTIYF. The CDR3 DNA follows: TGTGCCAGCTCGGCCCCGGCAGGAAGAAACACCATATATTTT.

The chain has TRBV29-1 and TRBJ2-1; the D gene is possibly TRBD2 (6 bases). The CDR3 contains 15 residues. Germline CDR1 and CDR2: SQVTM and ANQGSEA. Trimming shortened V by 5 bases and J by 0 bases, and 14 bases separated the two germline ends. CDR3 sequence reads: CSVPEEGVSYNEQFF. The CDR3 bases are TGCAGCGTTCCTGAGGAGGGCGTCTCCTACAATGAGCAGTTCTTC.

CDR3 in amino acids: CAWSGQGGIYNEQFF. For the CDR3, the DNA is TGTGCCTGGAGCGGACAGGGGGGAATTTACAATGAGCAGTTCTTC. The chain uses TRBV30 and TRBJ2-1, with 10 nucleotides matching TRBD1. The CDR3 loop spans 15 amino acids. The junction had 6 bases not matched to a gene; V was cut back by 3 bases and J by 4 bases. Germline CDR1 is GTSNPN and CDR2 is SVGIG (reference sequence).

This sequence joins TRBV18 and TRBJ2-7; 8 bases map to TRBD1. CDR1 and CDR2 (germline): KGHSH, LQKENI. V lost 2 bases, J lost 0 bases, and 6 bases stayed unmatched. This CDR3 is built from 16 residues. The CDR3 nucleotides are TGTGCCAGCTCACCATCGACAGGGGCGATCTCCTACGAGCAGTACTTC. Translating it yields CASSPSTGAISYEQYF.

The chain couples TRBV9 to TRBJ2-3; 7 nucleotides align to TRBD2. The CDR3 runs to 13 residues. The germline V gene encodes CDR1 SGDLS and CDR2 YYNGEE. Trimming took 3 bases from V and 4 from J; bases not matched to a gene: 2. The CDR3 DNA is TGTGCCAGCAGCGCCGGGAGGTCAGATACGCAGTATTTT. Its translation: CASSAGRSDTQYF.

The table lists this clone with a few counts. This chain links TRBV5-6 with TRBJ1-6; the D gene is possibly TRBD1 (6 bases). The germline V and J ends were trimmed by 2 bases and 12 bases, with 21 bases remaining between them. Germline V gene data show CDR1 as SGHDT and CDR2 as YYEEEE. The CDR3 extends over 16 amino acids. The DNA of the CDR3 is TGTGCCAGCAGCTTACAGGGTTGGTCGTACGTCGGACCCCTCCACTTT. Encoded protein: CASSLQGWSYVGPLHF. The full variable domain, in which reference TRBV5-6 and TRBJ1-6 provide the parts outside the CDR3, is DAGVTQSPTHLIKTRGQQVTLRCSPKSGHDTVSWYQQALGQGPQFIFQYYEEEERQRGNFPDRFSGHQFPNYSSELNVNALLLGDSALYLCASSLQGWSYVGPLHFGNGTRLTVT.

The chain joins TRBV19 to TRBJ2-1; 7 bases line up with TRBD2. The germline V gene encodes CDR1 LNHDA and CDR2 SQIVND (reference sequence). This CDR3 contains 14 residues. Unmatched junction bases numbered 5, after V lost 9 bases and J lost 0 bases. The CDR3 nucleotides read TGTGCCAGCCGCCGCGGGAGCTCCTACAATGAGCAGTTCTTC. Protein product: CASRRGSSYNEQFF. Looking up the rest from reference TRBV19 and TRBJ2-1 gives the full variable domain: DGGITQSPKYLFRKEGQNVTLSCEQNLNHDAMYWYRQDPGQGLRLIYYSQIVNDFQKGDIAEGYSVSREKKESFPLTVTSAQKNPTAFYLCASRRGSSYNEQFFGPGTRLTVL.

The chain carries TRBV19 and TRBJ1-6; possibly TRBD1 for D (5 bases). This CDR3 contains 16 residues. The germline V gene encodes CDR1 LNHDA and CDR2 SQIVND (reference sequence). V was clipped by 6 bases and J by 0 bases, with 12 bases between them. CDR3 coding DNA: TGTGCCAGTAGCCGACAGACTAGCTCCTATAATTCACCCCTCCACTTT. It specifies CASSRQTSSYNSPLHF.

This clone occurred once. The CDR3 region is CASSSRLGLGDTEAFF. The CDR3 DNA sequence: TGTGCCAGCAGCTCGAGGTTGGGCCTCGGGGACACTGAAGCTTTCTTT. The chain carries TRBV7-9 and TRBJ1-1; D call uncertain. The CDR3 runs 16 residues. Trimming stripped 4 bases from V and 3 bases from J, with 18 bases between. Looked up from germline, CDR1 is SEHNR and CDR2 is FQNEAQ (reference sequence).

A single count supports this clone. This chain connects TRBV3-1 (or the pseudogene TRBV3-2) to TRBJ1-1; TRBD1 might be the D (6 bases). In germline, CDR1 is LGHDT, CDR2 YNNKEL (reference sequence). The CDR3 has 15 residues. The V end lost 3 bases, the J end lost 1 base, and 12 bases lay between the germline ends. CDR3 nucleotide sequence: TGTGCCAGCAGCCAGGCAGGACAGCCGAACACTGAAGCTTTCTTT. Translation: CASSQAGQPNTEAFF.

The rearrangement uses TRBV14 and TRBJ2-7; no definite D call. This CDR3 region has 17 residues. Germline values: CDR1 SGHDN, CDR2 FVKESK. The V and J ends lost 4 bases and 1 base respectively, with 20 bases between them. CDR3 nucleotides: TGTGCCAGCAGCCGGGCGAAGCTCACAGCTATATCCTACGAGCAGTACTTC. The encoded protein is CASSRAKLTAISYEQYF.

CDR3 amino acids: CASIFEVQGMNSPLHF. The CDR3 DNA reads TGTGCCAGCATTTTTGAGGTTCAGGGTATGAATTCACCCCTCCACTTT. This sequence joins TRBV2 and TRBJ1-6; perhaps TRBD1 as D (5 bases). The length of the CDR3 is 16 residues. The ends were cut back, 7 bases at V and 7 bases at J, with 20 bases in the middle. CDR1 is SNHLY and CDR2 is FYNNEI in the germline V gene. The variable domain in full, with the rest retrieved from reference TRBV2 and TRBJ1-6, is EPEVTQTPSHQVTQMGQEVILRCVPISNHLYFYWYRQILGQKVEFLVSFYNNEISEKSEIFDDQFSVERPDGSNFTLKIRSTKLEDSAMYFCASIFEVQGMNSPLHFGNGTRLTVT.

This chain joins TRBV6-5 and TRBJ1-4; 10 bases agree with TRBD1. Per germline, CDR1 MNHEY and CDR2 SVGAGI. CDR3 size: 15 residues. V was pared by 7 bases and J by 4 bases, with 6 bases of the junction left unmatched. CDR3 sequence: CASTRQGAVNEKLFF. DNA for the CDR3: TGTGCCAGCACGAGACAGGGGGCTGTTAATGAAAAACTGTTTTTT.

The chain employs TRBV7-2 and TRBJ2-2; D is possibly TRBD2 (5 bases). CDR1 and CDR2 (germline): SGHTA, FQGNSA. V lost 2 bases to trimming and J lost 6 bases, with 16 bases between them. The CDR3 loop spans 16 amino acids. CDR3: CASSLPGIRTSGELFF. The CDR3 DNA is TGTGCCAGCAGCTTACCCGGGATAAGAACGTCCGGGGAGCTGTTTTTT.

The rearrangement uses TRBV4-1 and TRBJ1-4; D is possibly TRBD1 (5 bases). This CDR3 is 15 amino acids long. The germline CDR1 and CDR2 sequences are MGHRA and YSYEKL. Trimming removed 1 base from V and 5 bases from J, with 11 bases in between. CDR3 sequence reads: CASSQGLAGNEKLFF. CDR3 coding DNA: TGCGCCAGCAGCCAAGGCCTCGCAGGGAATGAAAAACTGTTTTTT.

The chain links TRBV4-2 to TRBJ2-3, with D possibly matching TRBD2 (7 bases). Looked up from germline, CDR1 is LGHNA and CDR2 is YNFKEQ. This CDR3 spans 18 amino acids. The V end lost 0 bases, the J end lost 1 base, and 17 bases lay between the germline ends. This CDR3 reads CASSQDQYRGGRTDTQYF. In DNA, the CDR3 is TGTGCCAGCAGCCAAGATCAGTACCGCGGGGGCCGCACAGATACGCAGTATTTT.

This chain links TRBV5-1 with TRBJ1-1, with D perhaps matching TRBD1 (6 bases). V was clipped by 4 bases and J by 1 base, with 14 bases between them. Germline V gives CDR1 SGHRS, CDR2 YFSETQ. This CDR3 region has 15 residues. CDR3 residues: CASSISGGGNTEAFF. The DNA of the CDR3 is TGCGCCAGCAGCATCAGCGGGGGCGGGAACACTGAAGCTTTCTTT.